The sequence of this T cell receptor (beta chain) was determined in a study of blood T cell repertoires in COVID-19 (dated by TCRdb to 2020 to 2021). A note on the overall study: Samples covering the acute and convalescent phases of COVID-19 were provided by collaborators in the United States, Italy and Spain. Where HLA class I and class II types were available, the types were taken from metadata supplied by the sample provider, not from assay-based typing. Sample metadata almost always included a de-identified subject ID, COVID-19 status, age in years and sex. The samples were drawn from two sources: the first 160 participants of the ongoing ImmuneRACE study, and 1,000 to 1,500 subjects contributed by 6 global collaborators. The repertoires were made available in a free public database intended to serve as a resource for research on the immune response to SARS-CoV-2. The prospective study material was composed of cDNA or gDNA derived from T cells, B-cell-depleted T cells, or PBMCs. Subjects who had been exposed to COVID-19, were actively infected with it, or had recovered from it provided the deeply sampled blood TCRbeta repertoires that made up the dataset. Paper-wide results and their limitations: How much clinical and demographic metadata was included differed by source and by participant, and the metadata was provided uncurated.

One collaborating source in Seattle enrolled patients during active infection and followed them longitudinally through the course of disease. The collaborating institutions used their own protocols to collect whole blood in K2EDTA tubes. For TCRbeta analysis, collaborator samples were shipped as frozen whole blood, as isolated PBMCs, or as DNA extracted from either sample type. As concerns this clone: The antigen this receptor binds is unknown. No much larger clone exists at a distance of one base, and base qualities are not known.

TCRbeta CDR3 regions were amplified from genomic DNA by means of the immunoSEQ Assay, a bias-controlled multiplex PCR. As for the original processing: Within the assay, amplification of reference gene primers was used to estimate how many nucleated cells each sample contained. To quantify the absolute abundance of each unique TCRbeta CDR3 rearrangement, sequence reads were collapsed and filtered. For each sample, productive Simpson clonality was calculated as the square root of Simpson's diversity index across productive rearrangements. Held by TCRdb, this immuneACCESS table contains in-frame sequences only and omits some clones. Under half of the omission traces to an unresolved V gene where checked; the cause of the rest is unknown. The V and J calls and the clone size are those of that table, but D and trimming were determined from the DNA. For this sample there are 200,000 to 250,000 clones; approximately 78% appear just once. The ten most abundant clones make up under 8.5% of the sample.

Spanning cysteine to phenylalanine, the CDR3 consists of 11 amino acids. Left in the record is the CDR3 DNA by itself, 33 bases read in frame from the first base. CDR1 is given as SGHAT and CDR2 as FQNNGV, both from the germline V gene. V is pared back by 3 bases and J by 11 bases, with 9 bases lying between the germline termini. The V gene is TRBV11-2 and the J gene is TRBJ2-3; D gene: possibly TRBD1, on 5 matching bases. The receptor was isolated from a woman aged 80 or over with COVID-19, enrolled during active disease. The sequencing input was peripheral blood. CDR3 loop: CASSLSREQYF. Read as DNA, the sequence is TGTGCCAGCAGCTTGAGCAGGGAGCAGTATTTT.